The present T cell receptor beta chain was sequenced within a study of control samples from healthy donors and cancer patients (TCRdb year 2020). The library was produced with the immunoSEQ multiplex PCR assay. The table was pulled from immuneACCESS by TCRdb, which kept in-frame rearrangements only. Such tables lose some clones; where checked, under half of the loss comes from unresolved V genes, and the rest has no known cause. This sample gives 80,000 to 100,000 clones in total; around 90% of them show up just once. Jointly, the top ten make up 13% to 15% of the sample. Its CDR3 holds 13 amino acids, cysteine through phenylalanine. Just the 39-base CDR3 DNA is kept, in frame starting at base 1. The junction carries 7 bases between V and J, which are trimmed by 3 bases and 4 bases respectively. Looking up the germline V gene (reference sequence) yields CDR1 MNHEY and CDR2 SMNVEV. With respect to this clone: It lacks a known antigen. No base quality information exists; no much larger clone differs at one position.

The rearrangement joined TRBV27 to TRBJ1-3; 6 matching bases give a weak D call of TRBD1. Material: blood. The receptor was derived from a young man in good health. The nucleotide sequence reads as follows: TGTGCCAGCAGTTTTACAGGGGGAAACACCATATATTTT. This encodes CASSFTGGNTIYF.